This T cell receptor (beta chain) stems from a study of cytomegalovirus exposure and HLA in healthy donors. Libraries were prepared by immunoSEQ multiplex PCR; TCRdb keeps only in-frame clonotypes and omits some of them. The sample consists of about 98,000 clones, roughly 87% of them appearing once. The CDR3 loop spans 15 amino acids. Trimming shortened V by 0 bases and J by 2 bases, and 11 bases separated the two germline ends. CDR1 LGHNA and CDR2 YSLEER come from the germline V gene. J is TRBJ2-7 and V is TRBV4-3; D not certain. Sequencing was carried out using PBMCs. The source of this sequence is a man between 18 and 29 years old in good health and CMV-seropositive. DNA for the CDR3: TGCGCCAGCAGCCAAGAGACGGAGCTCACCTACGAGCAGTACTTC. As protein: CASSQETELTYEQYF.